Presented here are 2 T cell receptor beta chains from one specimen sequenced in a study of T cells in pancreatic ductal adenocarcinoma. Selected pancreatic ductal adenocarcinoma patients had undergone surgery without neoadjuvant therapy. TCRdb's table, derived via immunoSEQ multiplex PCR, lists solely in-frame clones and lacks some. The sample lists some 2,300 clones; less than 90% were seen once. Sequencing was carried out using pancreatic tumor tissue. Source of these receptors: a human donor with pancreatic ductal adenocarcinoma.

The gene calls are TRBV28 and TRBJ1-5; 8 nucleotides align to TRBD1. The germline CDR1 and CDR2 sequences are MDHEN and SYDVKM. The CDR3 contains 14 residues. The V and J ends lost 7 bases and 10 bases, in that order; junction bases with no gene match: 12. The CDR3 region has the DNA TGTGCCAGCAATAGGAGGACAGGGATGGGCCCCCAGCATTTT. This encodes CASNRRTGMGPQHF.

This chain's CDR3 is CASSLAGAVYNEQFF. CDR3 sequence (DNA): TGTGCCAGCAGCCTAGCGGGAGCGGTCTACAATGAGCAGTTCTTC. This chain joins TRBV5-4 and TRBJ2-1, with TRBD2 identical over 10 bases. The CDR3 runs 15 residues. Germline V gene data show CDR1 as SGHNT and CDR2 as YYREEE (reference sequence). The J segment lost 3 bases and the V segment lost 4 bases, leaving 4 bases of the junction unmatched.